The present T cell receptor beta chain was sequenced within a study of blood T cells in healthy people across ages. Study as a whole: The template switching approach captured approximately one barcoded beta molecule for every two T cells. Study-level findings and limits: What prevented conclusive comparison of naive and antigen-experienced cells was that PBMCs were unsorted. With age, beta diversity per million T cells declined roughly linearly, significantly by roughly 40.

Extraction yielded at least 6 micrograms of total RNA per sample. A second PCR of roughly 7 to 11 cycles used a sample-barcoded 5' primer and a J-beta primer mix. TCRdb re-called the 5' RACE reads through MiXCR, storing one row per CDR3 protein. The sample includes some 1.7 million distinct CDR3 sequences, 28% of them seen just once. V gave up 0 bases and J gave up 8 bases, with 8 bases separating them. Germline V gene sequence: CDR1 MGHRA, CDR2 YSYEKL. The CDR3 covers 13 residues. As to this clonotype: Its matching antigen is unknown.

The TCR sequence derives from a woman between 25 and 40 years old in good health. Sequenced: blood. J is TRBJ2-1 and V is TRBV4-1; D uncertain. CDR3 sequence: CASSQEIPDEQFF. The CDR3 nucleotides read TGCGCCAGCAGCCAAGAAATCCCGGATGAGCAGTTCTTC.